This T cell receptor beta chain originates from a study of OX40 agonist ivuxolimab in advanced cancers. Turning to the study itself: Ivuxolimab, an agonist antibody against OX40 (CD134), was given to patients.

General study results and limits: Specificity for antigen went undetermined in the expanded peripheral T cells. More expanded clones were seen, on average, in CD8+ T cells than in CD4+. Clonal expansion by week 6 occurred in CD4+ and CD8+ blood T cells (at 0.1 to 3.0 mg/kg).

This clone was seen only once. The target antigen is unknown. The repertoire was sequenced with immunoSEQ multiplex PCR; TCRdb's copy has only in-frame clones and lacks some. The sample has over 150,000 clones; 85% to 95% are singletons. This receptor was identified in an adult with an advanced solid tumor such as melanoma, head and neck, liver or kidney cancer. The sample consisted of CD4+ or CD8+ T cells sorted from blood, taken in a trial of the OX40 agonist ivuxolimab.

This CDR3 reads CASSRFRGRNTEAFF. The CDR3 nucleotides read TGTGCCAGCAGTCGTTTCAGGGGGCGGAACACTGAAGCTTTCTTT. The chain employs TRBV6-1 and TRBJ1-1; TRBD1 agrees at 8 bases. Trimming took 5 bases from V and 1 from J; bases not matched to a gene: 6. CDR3 size: 15 residues. Germline CDR1 is MNHNS and CDR2 is SASEGT.